This T cell receptor beta chain was captured by sequencing in a study of T cell responses to AZD1222 COVID-19 vaccine. The table came from immunoSEQ multiplex PCR; TCRdb's copy has only in-frame clones and leaves some out. Here the sample spans around 120,000 clones, 80% to 95% being singletons. The CDR3 is 12 amino acids. V lost 6 bases and J 5 bases, leaving 10 bases between the germline ends. The chain combines TRBV12-3 or TRBV12-4 with TRBJ2-5; D is undetermined. This clonotype was obtained from an adult who received the AZD1222 COVID-19 vaccine. The starting material was peripheral blood, obtained 28 days after the second AZD1222 dose. DNA for the CDR3: TGTGCCAGCAGCCCAACTGGGGAGACCCAGTACTTC. It translates to CASSPTGETQYF.